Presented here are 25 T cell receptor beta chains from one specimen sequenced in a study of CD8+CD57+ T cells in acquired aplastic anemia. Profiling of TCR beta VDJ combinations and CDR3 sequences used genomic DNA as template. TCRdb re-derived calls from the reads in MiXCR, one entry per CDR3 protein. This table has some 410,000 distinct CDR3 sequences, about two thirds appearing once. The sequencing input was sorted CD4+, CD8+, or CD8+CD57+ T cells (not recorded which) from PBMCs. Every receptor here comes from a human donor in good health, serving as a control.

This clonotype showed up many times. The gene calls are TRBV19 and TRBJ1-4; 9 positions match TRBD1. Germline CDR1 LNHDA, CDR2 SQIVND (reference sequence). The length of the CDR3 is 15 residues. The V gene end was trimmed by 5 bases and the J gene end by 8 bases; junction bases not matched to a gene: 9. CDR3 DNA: TGTGCCAGTAGTCCCACCGGGACAGGGATCGAAAAACTGTTTTTT. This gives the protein CASSPTGTGIEKLFF.

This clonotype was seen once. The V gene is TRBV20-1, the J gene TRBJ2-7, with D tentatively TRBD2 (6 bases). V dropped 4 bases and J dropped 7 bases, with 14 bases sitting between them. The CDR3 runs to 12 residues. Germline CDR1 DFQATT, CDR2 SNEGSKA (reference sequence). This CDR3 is CSATRDSTEQYF. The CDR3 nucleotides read TGCAGTGCTACTAGGGACTCCACTGAGCAGTACTTC.

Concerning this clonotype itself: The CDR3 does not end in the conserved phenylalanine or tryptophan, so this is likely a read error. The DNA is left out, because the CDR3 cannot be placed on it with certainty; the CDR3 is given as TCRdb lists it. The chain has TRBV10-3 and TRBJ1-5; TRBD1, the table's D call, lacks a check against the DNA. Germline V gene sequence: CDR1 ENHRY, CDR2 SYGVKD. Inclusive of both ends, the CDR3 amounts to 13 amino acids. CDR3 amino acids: CAISETGGDTQQL.

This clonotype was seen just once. In nucleotides, the CDR3 is TGTGCCAGTAGTACAGGGACAGTCGGCACTGAAGCTTTCTTT. Translating gives CASSTGTVGTEAFF. The V and J genes are TRBV19 and TRBJ1-1, with TRBD1 identical over 7 bases. This CDR3 contains 14 residues. V was clipped by 4 bases and J by 4 bases; unmatched bases: 6. Germline V gene sequence: CDR1 LNHDA, CDR2 SQIVND (reference sequence).

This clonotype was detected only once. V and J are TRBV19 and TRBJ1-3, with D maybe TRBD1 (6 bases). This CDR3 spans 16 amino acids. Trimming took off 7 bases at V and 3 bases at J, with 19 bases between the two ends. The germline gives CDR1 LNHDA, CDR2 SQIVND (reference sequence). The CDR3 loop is CASTPRDRGVGNTIYF. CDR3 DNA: TGTGCCAGTACCCCTAGGGATAGGGGGGTTGGAAACACCATATATTTT.

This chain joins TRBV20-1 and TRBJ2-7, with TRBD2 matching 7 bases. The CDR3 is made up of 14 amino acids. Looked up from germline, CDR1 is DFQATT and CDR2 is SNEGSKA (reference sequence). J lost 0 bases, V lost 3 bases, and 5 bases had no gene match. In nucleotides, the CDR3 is TGCAGTGCTAGTGGCGGGAGCGGCTCCTACGAGCAGTACTTC. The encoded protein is CSASGGSGSYEQYF.

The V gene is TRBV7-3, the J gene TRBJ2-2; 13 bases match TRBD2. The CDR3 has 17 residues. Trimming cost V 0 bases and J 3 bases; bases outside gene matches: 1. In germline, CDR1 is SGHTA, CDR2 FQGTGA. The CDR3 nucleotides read TGTGCCAGCAGCTTAACTGGACTAGCGGGGGACACCGGGGAGCTGTTTTTT. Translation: CASSLTGLAGDTGELFF.

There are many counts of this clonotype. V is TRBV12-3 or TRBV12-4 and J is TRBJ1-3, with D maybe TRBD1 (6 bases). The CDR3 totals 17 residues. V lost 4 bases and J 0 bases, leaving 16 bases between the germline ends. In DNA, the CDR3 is TGTGCCAGCAGTTCCACAGGGCTAACCCGCTCTGGAAACACCATATATTTT. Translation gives CASSSTGLTRSGNTIYF.

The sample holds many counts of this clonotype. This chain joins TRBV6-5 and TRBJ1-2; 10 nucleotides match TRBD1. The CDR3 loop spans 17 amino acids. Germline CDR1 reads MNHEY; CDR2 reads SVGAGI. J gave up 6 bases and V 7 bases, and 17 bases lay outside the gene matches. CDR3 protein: CASTQGQGILFGDGYTF. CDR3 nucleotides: TGTGCCAGCACCCAGGGACAGGGGATTTTATTCGGTGATGGCTACACCTTC.

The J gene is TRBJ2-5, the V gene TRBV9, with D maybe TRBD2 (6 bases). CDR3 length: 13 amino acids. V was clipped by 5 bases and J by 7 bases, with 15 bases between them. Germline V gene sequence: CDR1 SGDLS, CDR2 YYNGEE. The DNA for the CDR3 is TGTGCCAGCAGTGGAGGGGCGGAAGTGACCCAGTACTTC. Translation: CASSGGAEVTQYF.

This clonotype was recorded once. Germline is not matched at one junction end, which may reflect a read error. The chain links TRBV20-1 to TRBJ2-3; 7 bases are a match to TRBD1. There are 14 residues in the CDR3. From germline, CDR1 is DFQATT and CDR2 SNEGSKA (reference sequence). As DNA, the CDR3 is TGCAGTGCTCGGACAGGCACAGGCACACATACGCAGTATTTT. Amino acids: CSARTGTGTHTQYF.

The CDR3 DNA follows: TGTGCTAGCAGCTTCCCCGGAGGTCTCAATGAGCAGTTCTTC. It is translated as CASSFPGGLNEQFF. The rearrangement links TRBV24-1 to TRBJ2-1, with a possible D match to TRBD2 (5 bases). The CDR3 totals 14 residues. Germline V CDR1 and CDR2: KGHDR, SFDVKD.

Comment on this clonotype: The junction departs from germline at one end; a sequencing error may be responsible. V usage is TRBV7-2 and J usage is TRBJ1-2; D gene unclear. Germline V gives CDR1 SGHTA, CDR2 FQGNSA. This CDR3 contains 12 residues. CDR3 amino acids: CASSISSGGDTF. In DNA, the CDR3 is TGTGCCAGCAGTATAAGCAGCGGTGGCGACACCTTC. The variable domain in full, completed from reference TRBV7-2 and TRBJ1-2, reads GAGVSQSPSNKVTEKGKDVELRCDPISGHTALYWYRQSLGQGLEFLIYFQGNSAPDKSGLPSDRFSAERTGGSVSTLTIQRTQQEDSAVYLCASSISSGGDTFGSGTRLTVV.

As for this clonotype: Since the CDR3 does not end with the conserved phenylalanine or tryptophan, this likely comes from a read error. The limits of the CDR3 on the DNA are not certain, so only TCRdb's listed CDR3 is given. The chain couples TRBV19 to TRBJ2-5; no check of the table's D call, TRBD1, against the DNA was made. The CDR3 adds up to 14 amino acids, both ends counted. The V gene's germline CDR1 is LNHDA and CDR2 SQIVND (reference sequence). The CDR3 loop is CASSIDGTGNNSPL.

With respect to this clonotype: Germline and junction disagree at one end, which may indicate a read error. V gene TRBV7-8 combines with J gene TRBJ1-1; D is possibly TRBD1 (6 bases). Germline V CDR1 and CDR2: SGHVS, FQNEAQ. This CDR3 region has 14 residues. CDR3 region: CASSVGQSLDQPYF. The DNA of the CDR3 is TGTGCCAGCAGCGTCGGACAGAGTCTCGATCAACCCTACTTT.

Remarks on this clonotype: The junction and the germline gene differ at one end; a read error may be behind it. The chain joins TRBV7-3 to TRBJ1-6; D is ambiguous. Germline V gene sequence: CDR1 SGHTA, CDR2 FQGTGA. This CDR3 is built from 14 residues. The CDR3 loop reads CASTPLKFSARHDF. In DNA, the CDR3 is TGTGCCAGCACCCCCCTAAAATTTAGCGCGCGGCACGACTTT.

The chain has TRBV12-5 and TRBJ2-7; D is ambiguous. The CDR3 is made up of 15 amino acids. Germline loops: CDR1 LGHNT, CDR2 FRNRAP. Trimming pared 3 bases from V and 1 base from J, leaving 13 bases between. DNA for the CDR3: TGTGCTAGTGGTTTAAACGGAGAATGGTCCTACGAGCAGTACTTC. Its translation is CASGLNGEWSYEQYF.

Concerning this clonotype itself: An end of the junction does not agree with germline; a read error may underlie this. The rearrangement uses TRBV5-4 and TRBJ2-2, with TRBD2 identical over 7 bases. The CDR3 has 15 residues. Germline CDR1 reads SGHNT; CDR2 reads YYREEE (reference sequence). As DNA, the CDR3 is TGCGCCAGCAGCCGGGAGGTAAGTATCACCGGGGAGCTGTTTTTT. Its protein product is CASSREVSITGELFF.

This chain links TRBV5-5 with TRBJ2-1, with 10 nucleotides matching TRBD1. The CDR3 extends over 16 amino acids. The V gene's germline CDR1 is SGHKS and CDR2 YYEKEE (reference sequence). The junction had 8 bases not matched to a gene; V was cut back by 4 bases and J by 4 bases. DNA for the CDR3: TGTGCCAGCAGCCTAGACAGGGGGCGGTTGTACAATGAGCAGTTCTTC. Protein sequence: CASSLDRGRLYNEQFF.

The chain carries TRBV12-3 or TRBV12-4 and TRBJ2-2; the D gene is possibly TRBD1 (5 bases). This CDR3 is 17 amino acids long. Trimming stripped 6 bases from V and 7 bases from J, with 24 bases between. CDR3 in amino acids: CASSVATCDSFIGELFF. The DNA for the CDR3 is TGTGCCAGCAGCGTAGCTACTTGTGACAGCTTCATCGGGGAGCTGTTTTTT.

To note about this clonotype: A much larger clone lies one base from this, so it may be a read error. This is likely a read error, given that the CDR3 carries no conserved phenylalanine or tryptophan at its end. CDR3 sequence reads: CASKLAEGVRELFL. The CDR3 nucleotides read TGTGCCAGCAAGTTGGCAGAAGGGGTCCGGGAGCTGTTTCTT. This chain connects TRBV6-2 or TRBV6-3 to TRBJ2-2; the D gene is possibly TRBD1 (5 bases). The CDR3 totals 14 residues. Germline CDR1 is MNHEY and CDR2 is SVGEGT. Trimming shortened V by 7 bases and J by 9 bases, and 18 bases separated the two germline ends.

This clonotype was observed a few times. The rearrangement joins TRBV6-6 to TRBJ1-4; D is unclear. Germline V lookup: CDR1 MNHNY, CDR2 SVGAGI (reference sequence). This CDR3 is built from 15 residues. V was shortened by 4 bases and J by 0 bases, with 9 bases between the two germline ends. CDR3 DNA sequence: TGTGCCAGCAGTTTAGATATTGCAACTAATGAAAAACTGTTTTTT. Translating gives CASSLDIATNEKLFF.

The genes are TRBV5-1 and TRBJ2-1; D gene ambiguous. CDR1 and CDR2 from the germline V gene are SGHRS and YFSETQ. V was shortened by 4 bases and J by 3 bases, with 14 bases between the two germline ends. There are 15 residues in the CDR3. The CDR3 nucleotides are TGCGCCAGCAGCCGTGACCAGACCCACTACAATGAGCAGTTCTTC. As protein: CASSRDQTHYNEQFF.

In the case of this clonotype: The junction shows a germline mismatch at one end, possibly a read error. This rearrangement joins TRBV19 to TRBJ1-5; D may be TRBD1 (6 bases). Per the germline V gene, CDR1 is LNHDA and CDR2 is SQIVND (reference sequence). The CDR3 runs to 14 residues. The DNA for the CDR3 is TGTGCCAGCAGTGAGACAGGATGGGATCAGACCCAGCATTTT. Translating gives CASSETGWDQTQHF. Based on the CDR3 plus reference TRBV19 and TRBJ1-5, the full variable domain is DGGITQSPKYLFRKEGQNVTLSCEQNLNHDAMYWYRQDPGQGLRLIYYSQIVNDFQKGDIAEGYSVSREKKESFPLTVTSAQKNPTAFYLCASSETGWDQTQHFGDGTRLSIL.

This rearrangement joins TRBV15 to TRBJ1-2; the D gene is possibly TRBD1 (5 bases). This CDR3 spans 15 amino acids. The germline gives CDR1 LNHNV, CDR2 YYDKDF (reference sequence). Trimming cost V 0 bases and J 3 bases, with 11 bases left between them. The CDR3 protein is CATSRDYDSYYGYTF. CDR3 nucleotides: TGTGCCACCAGCAGAGATTACGACAGCTACTATGGCTACACCTTC.